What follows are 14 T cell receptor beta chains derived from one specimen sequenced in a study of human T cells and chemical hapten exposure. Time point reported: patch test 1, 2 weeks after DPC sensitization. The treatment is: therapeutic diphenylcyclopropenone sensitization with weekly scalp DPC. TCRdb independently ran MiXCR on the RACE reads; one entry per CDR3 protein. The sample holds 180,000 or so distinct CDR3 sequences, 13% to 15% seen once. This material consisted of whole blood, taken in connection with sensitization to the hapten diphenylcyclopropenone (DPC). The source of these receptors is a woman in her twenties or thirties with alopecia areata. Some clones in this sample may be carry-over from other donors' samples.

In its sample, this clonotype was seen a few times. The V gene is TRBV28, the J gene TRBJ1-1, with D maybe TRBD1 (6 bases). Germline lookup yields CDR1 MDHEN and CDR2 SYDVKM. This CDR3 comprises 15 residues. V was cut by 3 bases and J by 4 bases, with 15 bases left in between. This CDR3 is CASSFARQGFTEAFF. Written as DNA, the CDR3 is TGTGCCAGCAGTTTCGCACGGCAGGGGTTCACTGAAGCTTTCTTT.

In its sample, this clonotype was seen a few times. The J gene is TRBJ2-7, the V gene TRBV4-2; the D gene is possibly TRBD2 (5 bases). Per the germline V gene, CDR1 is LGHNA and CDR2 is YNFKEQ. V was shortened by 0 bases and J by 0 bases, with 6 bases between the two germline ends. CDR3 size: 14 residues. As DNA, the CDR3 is TGTGCCAGCAGCCAAGACGGGAACTCCTACGAGCAGTACTTC. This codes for CASSQDGNSYEQYF.

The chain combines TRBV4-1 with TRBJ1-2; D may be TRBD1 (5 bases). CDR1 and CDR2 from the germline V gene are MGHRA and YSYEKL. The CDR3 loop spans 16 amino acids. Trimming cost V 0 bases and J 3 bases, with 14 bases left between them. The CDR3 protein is CASSQDRGGGDYGYTF. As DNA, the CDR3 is TGCGCCAGCAGCCAAGATCGGGGCGGAGGAGACTATGGCTACACCTTC.

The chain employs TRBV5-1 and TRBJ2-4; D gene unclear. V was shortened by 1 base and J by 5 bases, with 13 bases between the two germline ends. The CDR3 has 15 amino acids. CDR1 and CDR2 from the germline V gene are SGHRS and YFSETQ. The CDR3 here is CASSLMGLAENIQYF. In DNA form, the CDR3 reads TGCGCCAGCAGCTTGATGGGGTTGGCGGAAAACATTCAGTACTTC.

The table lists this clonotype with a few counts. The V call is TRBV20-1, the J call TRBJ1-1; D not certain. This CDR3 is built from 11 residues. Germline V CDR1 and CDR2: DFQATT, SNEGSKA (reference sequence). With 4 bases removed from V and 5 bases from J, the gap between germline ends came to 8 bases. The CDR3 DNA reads TGCAGTGCTATAAGGGAAACTGAAGCTTTCTTT. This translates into CSAIRETEAFF.

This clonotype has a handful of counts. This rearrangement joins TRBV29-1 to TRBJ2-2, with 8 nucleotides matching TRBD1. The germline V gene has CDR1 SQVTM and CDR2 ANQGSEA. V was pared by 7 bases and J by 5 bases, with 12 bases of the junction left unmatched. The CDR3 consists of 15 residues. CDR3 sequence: CSAHPAGGRTGELFF. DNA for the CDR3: TGCAGCGCCCACCCGGCAGGGGGCCGGACCGGGGAGCTGTTTTTT.

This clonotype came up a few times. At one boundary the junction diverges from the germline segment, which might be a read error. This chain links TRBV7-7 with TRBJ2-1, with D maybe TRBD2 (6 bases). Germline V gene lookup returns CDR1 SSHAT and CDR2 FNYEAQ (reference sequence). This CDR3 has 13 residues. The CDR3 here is CASSQGLYNEQFF. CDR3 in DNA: TGTGCTAGCAGCCAGGGACTTTACAATGAGCAGTTCTTC. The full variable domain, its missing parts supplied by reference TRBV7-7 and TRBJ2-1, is GAGVSQSPRYKVTKRGQDVTLRCDPISSHATLYWYQQALGQGPEFLTYFNYEAQPDKSGLPSDRFSAERPEGSISTLTIQRTEQRDSAMYRCASSQGLYNEQFFGPGTRLTVL.

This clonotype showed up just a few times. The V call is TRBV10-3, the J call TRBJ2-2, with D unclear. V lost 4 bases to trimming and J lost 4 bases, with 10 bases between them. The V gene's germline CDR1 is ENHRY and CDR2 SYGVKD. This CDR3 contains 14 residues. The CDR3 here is CAISVQETTGELFF. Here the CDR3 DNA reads TGTGCCATCAGTGTTCAGGAGACCACCGGGGAGCTGTTTTTT.

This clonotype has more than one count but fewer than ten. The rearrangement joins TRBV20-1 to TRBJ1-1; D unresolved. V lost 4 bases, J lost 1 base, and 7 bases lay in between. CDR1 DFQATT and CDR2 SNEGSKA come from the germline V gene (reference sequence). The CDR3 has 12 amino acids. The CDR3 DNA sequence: TGCAGTGCTAATTCAGCGAACACTGAAGCTTTCTTT. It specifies CSANSANTEAFF.

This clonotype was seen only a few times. The CDR3 DNA sequence: TGTGCCAGCAGCACCCCGGGACAGGTTTTGGGTGGCTACACCTTC. Its protein product is CASSTPGQVLGGYTF. This chain connects TRBV28 to TRBJ1-2, with TRBD1 matching 8 bases. Trimming removed 6 bases from V and 7 bases from J; junction bases left unmatched: 13. The germline gives CDR1 MDHEN, CDR2 SYDVKM. The CDR3 contains 15 residues.

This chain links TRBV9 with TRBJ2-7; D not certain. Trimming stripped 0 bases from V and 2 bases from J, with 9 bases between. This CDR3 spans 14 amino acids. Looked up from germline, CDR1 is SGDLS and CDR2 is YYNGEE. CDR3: CASSVVDGPYEQYF. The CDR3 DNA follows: TGTGCCAGCAGCGTAGTGGACGGACCCTACGAGCAGTACTTC.

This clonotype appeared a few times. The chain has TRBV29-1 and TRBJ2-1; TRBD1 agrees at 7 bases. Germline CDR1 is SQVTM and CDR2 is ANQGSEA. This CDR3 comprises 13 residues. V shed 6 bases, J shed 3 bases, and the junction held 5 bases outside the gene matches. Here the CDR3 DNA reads TGCAGCGTGGCCGGGACAGACTACAATGAGCAGTTCTTC. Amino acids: CSVAGTDYNEQFF.

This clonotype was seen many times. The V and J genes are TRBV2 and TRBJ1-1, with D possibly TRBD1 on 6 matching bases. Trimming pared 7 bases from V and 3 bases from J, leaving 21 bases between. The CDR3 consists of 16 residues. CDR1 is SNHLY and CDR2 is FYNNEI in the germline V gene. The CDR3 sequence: CASKPTGVMLDTEAFF. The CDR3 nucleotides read TGTGCCAGCAAGCCGACAGGAGTCATGTTGGACACTGAAGCTTTCTTT.

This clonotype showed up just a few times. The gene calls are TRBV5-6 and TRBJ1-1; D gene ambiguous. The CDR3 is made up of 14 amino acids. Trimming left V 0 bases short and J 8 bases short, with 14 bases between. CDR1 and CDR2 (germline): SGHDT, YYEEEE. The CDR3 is CASSLGNGRIEAFF. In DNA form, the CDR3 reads TGTGCCAGCAGCTTGGGGAATGGACGGATAGAAGCTTTCTTT.